The sequence of this T cell receptor beta chain was determined in a study of regulatory T cells in long-lasting Graves disease. Study outcomes and limitations: Analyses excluded thyroid tissue, covering peripheral blood alone.

This clonotype was detected ten times or more. Its cognate antigen is unknown. Germline CDR1 reads ENHRY; CDR2 reads SYGVKD. The length of the CDR3 is 15 residues. V trimming: 2 bases; J trimming: 7 bases; junction bases outside the gene matches: 6. Investigators prepared the TCR beta libraries by applying iRepertoire HTBI primers and Arm-PCR of CDR3 regions. TCRdb fed the multiplex PCR reads into MiXCR, producing one record per CDR3 protein. The profile shows fewer than 650,000 distinct CDR3 sequences, about 16% of them singletons. Stated time point: newly diagnosed GD, antithyroid drugs for less than 3 months. The TCR library was made from RNA that had been extracted from PBMCs in TRIzol. Separately, the same data were catalogued under a study of T cells in Graves' hyperthyroidism and ophthalmopathy. That study reports: An absence of ophthalmopathy progression within 18 months meant stable Graves' hyperthyroidism. The primer set for the first-round RT-PCR of the TCR CDR3 was HTBI.

The V call is TRBV10-3, the J call TRBJ1-5; the match to TRBD1 covers 9 bases. The TCR originated in a man aged 18-30 years with Graves disease. Sequencing used peripheral blood mononuclear cells (PBMCs), obtained at new diagnosis, from a patient treated with antithyroid drugs. The CDR3 DNA reads TGTGCCATCAGTGAGACAGGGGGCGGGAGACAGCCCCAGCATTTT. This encodes CAISETGGGRQPQHF.